This TCR beta chain stems from a study of blood T cell repertoires in COVID-19. This CDR3 region has 14 residues. Germline values: CDR1 SQVTM, CDR2 ANQGSEA. V was trimmed by 3 bases and J by 0 bases, leaving 8 bases between them. Per the original data handling: Amplification of reference gene primers was used by the study to estimate nucleated cell counts. This table comes from immunoSEQ multiplex PCR, and its TCRdb copy is limited to in-frame clones, with some not included. That table is the source of V, J and clone size, and D and trimming were worked out from the DNA. The sample carries approximately 150,000 clones, approximately 84% recorded once.

The receptor was isolated from a human donor in a cohort sampled during active COVID-19. Sequenced sample: peripheral blood. V usage is TRBV29-1 and J usage is TRBJ2-2; D is unclear. CDR3 nucleotides: TGCAGCGTTGAGTTCCCCGCGAACACCGGGGAGCTGTTTTTT. Protein: CSVEFPANTGELFF.